This T cell receptor (beta chain) was sequenced in a study of shared clonotypes between healthy human individuals. Per the germline V gene, CDR1 is SNHLY and CDR2 is FYNNEI. The CDR3 covers 15 residues. V shed 3 bases, J shed 2 bases, and the junction held 4 bases outside the gene matches. Every immunoSEQ plate was one replicate of a subset's evenly spread DNA. When replicate PCRs were run on sorted subsets, they used 200 to 250 ng DNA, approximately 27,000 T cell genomes. The protocol was immunoSEQ multiplex PCR, while the TCRdb copy is restricted to in-frame clones and leaves out a portion. This table has 150,000 to 200,000 clones, about 66% appearing once. Study findings and constraints: Clonotype sharing among the donors was expected to vary with sequencing depth.

A word on this clone: The target antigen is unknown.

The sample comprised memory CD4+ T cells sorted from blood. Subset noted: CD45RA-negative fraction. This TCR was recovered from a young man in good health. The chain carries TRBV2 and TRBJ2-7; the match to TRBD2 covers 10 bases. CDR3 sequence: CASSEVAGGTYEQYF. DNA for the CDR3: TGTGCCAGCAGTGAGGTAGCGGGAGGTACCTACGAGCAGTACTTC.